This T cell receptor (beta chain) was identified in a study of blood T cells in healthy people across ages. In the study overall: About one barcoded TCR beta cDNA was captured per two T cells. Findings and caveats of the study: Strong correlation existed between TCR beta diversity and naive T cell percentage.

The second PCR ran about 6 to 11 cycles with a sample-barcoded 5' primer and J-beta primers. MiXCR, run by TCRdb on the 5' RACE reads, gives a single entry per CDR3 protein. This table holds over 600,000 distinct CDR3 sequences, about 42% found once. As to this clonotype: Its antigen remains unknown.

CDR3 size: 14 residues. The ends lost 10 bases at V and 4 bases at J; junction bases unmatched: 8. Per germline, CDR1 MNHEY and CDR2 SVGAGI. V usage is TRBV6-5 and J usage is TRBJ2-1; 9 bases align to TRBD1. This receptor was taken from an elderly man in good health. Sequencing was performed on blood. CDR3 coding DNA: TGTGCCAACCGCAGACAGGGGGTTTACAATGAGCAGTTCTTC. Translated: CANRRQGVYNEQFF.